This T cell receptor (beta chain) was documented in a study of T cells in Graves' hyperthyroidism and ophthalmopathy. Study results and limitations: The model made its ophthalmopathy prediction, and onset followed a median around 6.5 months later.

The definition of stable Graves' hyperthyroidism was no ophthalmopathy progression within 18 months. Diagnoses were made from clinical symptoms, serum measures (thyroxine and TRAb), thyroid ultrasound and orbital computed tomography. Over 9 ml of fresh peripheral blood supplied the PBMCs. Germline V lookup: CDR1 DFQATT, CDR2 SNEGSKA (reference sequence). The ends were cut back, 3 bases at V and 0 bases at J, with 10 bases in the middle. The CDR3 extends over 14 amino acids. To note about this clonotype: Its antigen is currently unknown.

Regions amplified from RNA transcripts were the TCR beta CDR3 regions. The HTBI primer set served for first-round RT-PCR of the TCR CDR3. TCRdb ran MiXCR on the multiplex PCR reads and lists one entry per CDR3 protein. The repertoire holds about 740,000 distinct CDR3 sequences, with approximately 14% as singletons. Material: blood. This rearrangement joins TRBV20-1 to TRBJ2-3; TRBD2 might be the D (5 bases). This TCR was sampled from a young woman with Graves' hyperthyroidism. CDR3 DNA sequence: TGCAGTGCTAGGGACGGGGAAAGCACAGATACGCAGTATTTT. It encodes CSARDGESTDTQYF.